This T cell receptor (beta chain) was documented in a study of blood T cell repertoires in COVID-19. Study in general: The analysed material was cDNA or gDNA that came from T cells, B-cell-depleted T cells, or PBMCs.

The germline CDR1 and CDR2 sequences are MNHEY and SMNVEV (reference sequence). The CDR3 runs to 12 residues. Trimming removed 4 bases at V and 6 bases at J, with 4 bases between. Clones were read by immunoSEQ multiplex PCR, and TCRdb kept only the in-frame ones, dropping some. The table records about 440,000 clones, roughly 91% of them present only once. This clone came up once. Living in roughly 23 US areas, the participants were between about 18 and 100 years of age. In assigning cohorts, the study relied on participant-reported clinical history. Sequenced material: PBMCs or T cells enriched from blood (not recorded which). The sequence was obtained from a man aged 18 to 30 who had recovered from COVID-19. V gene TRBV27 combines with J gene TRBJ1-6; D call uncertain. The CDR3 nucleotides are TGTGCCAGCAGTTCCATTAATTCACCCCTCCACTTT. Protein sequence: CASSSINSPLHF.